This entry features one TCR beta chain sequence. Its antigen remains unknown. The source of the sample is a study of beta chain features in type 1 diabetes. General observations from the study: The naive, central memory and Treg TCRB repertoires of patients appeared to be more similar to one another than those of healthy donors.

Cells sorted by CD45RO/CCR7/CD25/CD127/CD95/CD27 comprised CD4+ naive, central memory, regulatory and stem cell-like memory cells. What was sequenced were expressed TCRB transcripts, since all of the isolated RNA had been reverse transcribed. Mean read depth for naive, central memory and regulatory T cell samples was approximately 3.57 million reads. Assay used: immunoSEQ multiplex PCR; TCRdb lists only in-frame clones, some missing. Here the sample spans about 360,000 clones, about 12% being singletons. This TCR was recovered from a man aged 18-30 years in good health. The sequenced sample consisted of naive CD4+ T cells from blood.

CDR3 loop: CASSPPSGNTGELFF. The CDR3 DNA reads TGTGCCAGCTCACCACCGAGCGGGAACACCGGGGAGCTGTTTTTT. The chain is built from TRBV18 and TRBJ2-2, with D maybe TRBD2 (5 bases). Germline CDR1 reads KGHSH; CDR2 reads LQKENI. The V and J ends lost 0 bases and 1 base respectively, with 6 bases between them. The CDR3 runs 15 residues.